A selection of T cell receptor beta chains follows, all from one sample in a study of response to subunit inactivated influenza vaccine. MiXCR, run by TCRdb on the RT-PCR reads, gives a single entry per CDR3 protein. The profile shows 750,000 to 850,000 distinct CDR3 sequences, roughly 18% of them singletons. This material consisted of PBMCs from blood, taken 5 to 6 days after vaccination. These receptors originate from a man aged 45-65 years who received an inactivated influenza vaccine. The CDR3 runs from the conserved cysteine through the conserved F or W. D genes are given only for firm matches. Expanded clones get a size class; other rows say once, few or many, or leave the size out.

d_gene	abundance	j_gene	v_gene	CDR3aa	CDR3nt
TRBD1	.	TRBJ2-2	TRBV7-3	CASSGTGPGELFF	TGTGCCAGCAGCGGGACAGGCCCCGGGGAGCTGTTTTTT
.	many	TRBJ1-5	TRBV10-3	CAISESKYAGNQPQHF	TGTGCCATCAGTGAGTCGAAGTACGCGGGGAATCAGCCCCAGCATTTT
TRBD1	.	TRBJ1-1	TRBV10-3	CAIRDGTGGANTEAFF	TGTGCCATCAGAGACGGGACAGGGGGCGCGAACACTGAAGCTTTCTTT
TRBD2	many	TRBJ2-5	TRBV5-5	CASSIPGLALETQYF	TGTGCCAGCAGCATACCGGGACTAGCATTGGAGACCCAGTACTTC
.	.	TRBJ2-7	TRBV5-1	CASRVGQDYEQYF	TGCGCCAGCAGGGTTGGGCAGGACTACGAGCAGTACTTC
.	few	TRBJ2-5	TRBV2	CASKELASETQYF	TGTGCCAGCAAGGAACTAGCCTCGGAGACCCAGTACTTC
.	few	TRBJ2-2	TRBV20-1	CSARGTSANTGELFF	TGCAGTGCTAGGGGGACATCCGCGAACACCGGGGAGCTGTTTTTT
.	.	TRBJ2-7	TRBV10-3	CATATVAYEQYF	TGTGCCACCGCGACAGTAGCGTACGAGCAGTACTTC
TRBD2	.	TRBJ2-7	TRBV20-1	CSARDLAGAGYEQYF	TGCAGTGCTAGAGATCTGGCGGGAGCGGGCTACGAGCAGTACTTC
.	.	TRBJ1-1	TRBV10-3	CAISDGKGGPEAFF	TGTGCCATCAGTGATGGGAAGGGGGGGCCTGAAGCTTTCTTT
TRBD2	.	TRBJ2-1	TRBV12-3/TRBV12-4	CASNTGTSHNEQFF	TGTGCCAGTAACACCGGGACTAGTCACAATGAGCAGTTCTTC
.	many	TRBJ2-7	TRBV7-8	CASSSTIRAGSYEQYF	TGTGCCAGCAGCTCAACCATACGGGCGGGCTCCTACGAGCAGTACTTC
.	few	TRBJ1-1	TRBV12-3/TRBV12-4	CASSLAQKLNTEAFF	TGTGCCAGCAGTTTAGCGCAAAAATTGAACACTGAAGCTTTCTTT
.	few	TRBJ2-1	TRBV24-1	CATSIPGNLGNEQFF	TGTGCCACCAGTATCCCGGGGAATTTGGGCAATGAGCAGTTCTTC
.	few	TRBJ2-2	TRBV7-2	CASSRGKGGELFF	TGTGCCAGCAGTAGGGGGAAAGGCGGGGAGCTGTTTTTT
.	.	TRBJ2-1	TRBV20-1	CSARGLRGSNEQFF	TGCAGTGCTAGGGGCCTCCGGGGGTCTAATGAGCAGTTCTTC
.	.	TRBJ2-7	TRBV5-1	CASSSGGLAAGPYEQYF	TGCGCCAGCAGCTCCGGGGGCTTAGCGGCGGGACCCTACGAGCAGTACTTC
.	few	TRBJ2-3	TRBV21-1	CASSRGTSRDTQYF	TGTGCCAGCAGCAGGGGGACTAGCAGAGATACGCAGTATTTT
.	.	TRBJ2-7	TRBV5-5	CASSRYRVPEQYF	TGTGCCAGCAGCAGGTACAGGGTACCCGAGCAGTACTTC
TRBD2	few	TRBJ2-7	TRBV4-3	CASSQDLATSGSYEQYF	TGCGCCAGCAGCCAAGATTTAGCCACTAGCGGGAGCTACGAGCAGTACTTC
.	.	TRBJ2-3	TRBV28	CASSRANTDTQYF	TGTGCCAGCAGTAGGGCCAACACAGATACGCAGTATTTT
TRBD2	few	TRBJ2-1	TRBV6-2/TRBV6-3	CASSTGTSGFGEQFF	TGTGCCAGCAGTACCGGGACTAGCGGGTTTGGTGAGCAGTTCTTC
.	.	TRBJ2-5	TRBV5-4	CASRPNTGLETQYF	TGTGCCAGCAGACCAAACACAGGGTTGGAGACCCAGTACTTC
.	.	TRBJ2-5	TRBV7-9	CASSLSLSGQETQYF	TGTGCCAGCAGCTTGAGCCTTAGCGGTCAAGAGACCCAGTACTTC
TRBD1	many	TRBJ1-1	TRBV7-8	CASSWGTGNTEAFF	TGTGCCAGCAGCTGGGGGACAGGCAACACTGAAGCTTTCTTT
TRBD1	.	TRBJ2-7	TRBV12-3/TRBV12-4	CASSPGTGESSYEQYF	TGTGCCAGCAGTCCCGGGACAGGGGAGAGCTCCTACGAGCAGTACTTC
.	.	TRBJ1-1	TRBV24-1	CATSDLLTGMAFF	TGTGCCACCAGTGATTTGCTAACCGGGATGGCTTTCTTT
.	few	TRBJ2-5	TRBV20-1	CSATASSGRQETQYF	TGCAGTGCTACCGCCAGTAGCGGTCGACAAGAGACCCAGTACTTC
.	.	TRBJ1-1	TRBV29-1	CSVEGTGGTEAFF	TGCAGCGTTGAGGGGACTGGGGGCACTGAAGCTTTCTTT
.	.	TRBJ1-1	TRBV20-1	CSAYATNTEAFF	TGCAGTGCCTACGCCACGAACACTGAAGCTTTCTTT
.	.	TRBJ2-7	TRBV29-1	CSVEGGRTYEQYF	TGCAGCGTTGAAGGCGGGCGAACGTACGAGCAGTACTTC
.	few	TRBJ1-1	TRBV5-1	CASSFNGETEAFF	TGCGCCAGCAGCTTTAATGGTGAGACTGAAGCTTTCTTT
.	many	TRBJ2-1	TRBV4-3	CASSQEEGDYNEQFF	TGCGCCAGCAGCCAAGAAGAGGGGGACTACAATGAGCAGTTCTTC
.	.	TRBJ2-7	TRBV24-1	CATRTYLDGSYEQYF	TGTGCCACTCGGACTTACTTGGACGGATCCTACGAGCAGTACTTC
.	.	TRBJ2-7	TRBV5-1	CASSLEAGPYEQYF	TGCGCCAGCAGCTTGGAAGCAGGCCCCTACGAGCAGTACTTC
.	.	TRBJ2-2	TRBV6-1	CASSVGPWSTGELFF	TGTGCCAGCAGTGTGGGACCTTGGAGCACCGGGGAGCTGTTTTTT
.	many	TRBJ1-6	TRBV20-1	CSARPTELRDSPLHF	TGCAGTGCTAGACCAACGGAACTACGGGATTCACCCCTCCACTTT
TRBD2	.	TRBJ2-1	TRBV20-1	CSASTSGGSGNEQFF	TGCAGTGCGTCGACTAGCGGGGGCTCTGGGAATGAGCAGTTCTTC
TRBD2	.	TRBJ2-1	TRBV20-1	CSAAATGGFNEQFF	TGCAGTGCGGCGGCGACGGGAGGGTTCAATGAGCAGTTCTTC
TRBD2	few	TRBJ2-1	TRBV6-2/TRBV6-3	CASSYGLAGAVNEQFF	TGTGCCAGCAGTTACGGACTAGCGGGAGCCGTCAATGAGCAGTTCTTC
TRBD1	few	TRBJ1-5	TRBV6-1	CASSAGQGISQPQHF	TGTGCCAGCAGCGCGGGACAGGGAATTAGTCAGCCCCAGCATTTT
TRBD2	.	TRBJ2-1	TRBV12-3/TRBV12-4	CASSGSSGGYNEQFF	TGTGCCAGCAGTGGTTCTAGCGGGGGCTACAATGAGCAGTTCTTC
TRBD2	.	TRBJ2-4	TRBV7-2	CASSATGRDYTNIQYF	TGTGCCAGCAGCGCAACTGGGCGGGACTACACGAACATTCAGTACTTC
.	.	TRBJ2-7	TRBV2	CASSENYYEQYF	TGTGCCAGCAGTGAAAACTACTACGAGCAGTACTTC
TRBD2	few	TRBJ2-7	TRBV7-9	CASSLVSGTRFLYEQYF	TGTGCCAGCAGCTTAGTATCCGGGACTAGGTTCTTATACGAGCAGTACTTC
.	.	TRBJ1-1	TRBV20-1	CSAREHENTEAFF	TGCAGTGCTAGAGAACACGAGAACACTGAAGCTTTCTTT
.	few	TRBJ2-3	TRBV20-1	CSARGRLSTDTQYF	TGCAGTGCTAGAGGGCGGCTTAGCACAGATACGCAGTATTTT
.	few	TRBJ2-5	TRBV28	CASSLKVKSQETQYF	TGTGCCAGCAGTTTAAAGGTTAAATCACAGGAGACCCAGTACTTC
.	.	TRBJ2-5	TRBV6-2/TRBV6-3	CASSRGRQGETQYF	TGTGCCAGCAGCCGTGGCCGCCAGGGAGAGACCCAGTACTTC
TRBD2	many	TRBJ2-1	TRBV20-1	CRPIGGRAINEQFF	TGCAGGCCTATAGGAGGGAGGGCCATAAATGAGCAGTTCTTC